The clone carrying this T cell receptor (beta chain) was recorded a few times. Profiled with immunoSEQ multiplex PCR; TCRdb holds only in-frame clones, not every one. The sample records fewer than 200,000 clones, almost 90% being singletons. The data stem from a study of control samples from healthy donors and cancer patients. This CDR3 comprises 13 residues. The V gene lost 7 bases and the J gene lost 4 bases, with 13 bases spanning the gap. Germline CDR1 reads MDHEN; CDR2 reads SYDVKM. Sequenced sample: blood. This TCR was sampled from a woman aged 25 to 45 in good health. V gene TRBV28 combines with J gene TRBJ1-2; D gene unclear. In DNA form, the CDR3 reads TGTGCCAGCACTTTCACGCTCGGCTATGGCTACACCTTC. It translates to CASTFTLGYGYTF.